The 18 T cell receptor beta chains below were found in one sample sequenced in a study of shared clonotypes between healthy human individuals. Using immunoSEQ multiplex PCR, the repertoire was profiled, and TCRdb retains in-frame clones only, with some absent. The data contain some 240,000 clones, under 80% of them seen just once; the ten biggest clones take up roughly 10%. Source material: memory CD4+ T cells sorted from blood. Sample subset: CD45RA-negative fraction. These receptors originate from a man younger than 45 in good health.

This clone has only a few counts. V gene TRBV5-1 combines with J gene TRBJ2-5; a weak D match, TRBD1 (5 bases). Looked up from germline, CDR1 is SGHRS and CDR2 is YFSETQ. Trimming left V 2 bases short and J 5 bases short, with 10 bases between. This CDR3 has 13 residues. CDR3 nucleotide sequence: TGCGCCAGCAGCTTTCAGGGTCGTGAGACCCAGTACTTC. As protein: CASSFQGRETQYF.

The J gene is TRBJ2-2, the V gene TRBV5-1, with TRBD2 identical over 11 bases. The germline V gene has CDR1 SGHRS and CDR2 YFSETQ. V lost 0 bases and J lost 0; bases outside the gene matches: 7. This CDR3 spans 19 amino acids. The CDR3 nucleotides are TGCGCCAGCAGCTTGGCCCGACTAGCGGGGACCCCGAACACCGGGGAGCTGTTTTTT. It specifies CASSLARLAGTPNTGELFF.

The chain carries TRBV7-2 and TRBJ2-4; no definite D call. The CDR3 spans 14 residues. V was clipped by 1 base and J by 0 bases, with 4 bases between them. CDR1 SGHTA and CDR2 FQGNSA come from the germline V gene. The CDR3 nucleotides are TGTGCCAGCAGCTTAGGGGCAGCCAAAAACATTCAGTACTTC. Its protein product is CASSLGAAKNIQYF.

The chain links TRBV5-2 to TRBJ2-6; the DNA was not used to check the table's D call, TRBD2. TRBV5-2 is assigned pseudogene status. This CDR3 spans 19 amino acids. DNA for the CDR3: TGTGCCAGCAATTGCGGGGGGAGGAGTACACAAAGTCGGGCCAACGTCCTGACTTTC. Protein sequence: CASNCGGRSTQSRANVLTF.

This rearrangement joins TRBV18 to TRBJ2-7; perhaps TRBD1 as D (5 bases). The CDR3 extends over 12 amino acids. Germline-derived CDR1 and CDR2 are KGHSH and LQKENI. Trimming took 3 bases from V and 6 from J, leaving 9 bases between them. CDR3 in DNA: TGTGCCAGCTCACCGTGGCAGGGCGAGCAGTACTTC. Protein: CASSPWQGEQYF.

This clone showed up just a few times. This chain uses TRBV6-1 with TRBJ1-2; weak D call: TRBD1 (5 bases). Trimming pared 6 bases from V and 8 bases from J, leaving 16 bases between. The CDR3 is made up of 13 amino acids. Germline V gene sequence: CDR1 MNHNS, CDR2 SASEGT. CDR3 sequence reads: CASSPSGTKGYTF. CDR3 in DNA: TGTGCCAGCAGCCCATCAGGGACGAAGGGCTACACCTTC.

DNA of the CDR3: TGTGCCAGTAGTATAGAGGGGACAGGATCCCCCGAGCAGTTCTTC. The encoded protein is CASSIEGTGSPEQFF. This chain connects TRBV19 to TRBJ2-1; TRBD1 matches at 8 bases. After removal of 0 bases from V and 10 bases from J, the junction contained 8 bases not matched to a gene. The CDR3 loop spans 15 amino acids. Germline V lookup: CDR1 LNHDA, CDR2 SQIVND (reference sequence).

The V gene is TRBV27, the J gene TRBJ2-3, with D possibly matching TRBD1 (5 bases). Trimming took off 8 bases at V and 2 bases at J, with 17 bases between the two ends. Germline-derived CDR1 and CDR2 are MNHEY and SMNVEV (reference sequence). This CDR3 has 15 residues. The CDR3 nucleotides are TGTGCCAGCGGAAGGACACAGGCGTACACAGATACGCAGTATTTT. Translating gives CASGRTQAYTDTQYF.

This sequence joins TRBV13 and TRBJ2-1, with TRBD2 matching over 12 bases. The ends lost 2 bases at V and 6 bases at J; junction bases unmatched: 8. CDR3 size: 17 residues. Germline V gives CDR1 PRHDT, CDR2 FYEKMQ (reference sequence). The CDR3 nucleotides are TGTGCCAGCAGCTTATTCGCTAGCGGGAGGGCCGTCAATGAGCAGTTCTTC. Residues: CASSLFASGRAVNEQFF.

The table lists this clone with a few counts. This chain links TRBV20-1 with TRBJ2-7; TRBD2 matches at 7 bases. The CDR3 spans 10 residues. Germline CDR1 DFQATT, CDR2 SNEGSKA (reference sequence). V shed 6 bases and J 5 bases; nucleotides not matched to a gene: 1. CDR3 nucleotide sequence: TGCAGTGCCCTAGCGGACGAGCAGTACTTC. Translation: CSALADEQYF.

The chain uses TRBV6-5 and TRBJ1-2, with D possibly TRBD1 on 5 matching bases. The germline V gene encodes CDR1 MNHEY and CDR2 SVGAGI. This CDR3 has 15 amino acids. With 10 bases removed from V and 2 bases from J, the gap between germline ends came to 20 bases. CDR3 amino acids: CATNREGRLNYGYTF. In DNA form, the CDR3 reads TGTGCCACCAACCGGGAGGGACGTCTGAACTATGGCTACACCTTC.

The CDR3 sequence is CASSSGPTDTQYF. CDR3 sequence (DNA): TGTGCCAGCAGCTCTGGGCCAACAGATACGCAGTATTTT. The V and J genes are TRBV7-3 and TRBJ2-3; D unclear. The CDR3 consists of 13 residues. V gave up 4 bases and J gave up 3 bases, with 8 bases separating them. From germline, CDR1 is SGHTA and CDR2 FQGTGA.

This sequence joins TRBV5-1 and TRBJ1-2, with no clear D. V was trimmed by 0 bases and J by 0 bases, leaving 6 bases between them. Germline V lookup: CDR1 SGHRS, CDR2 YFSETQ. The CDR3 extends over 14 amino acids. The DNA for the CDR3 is TGCGCCAGCAGCTTGGTCCAGGCTAACTATGGCTACACCTTC. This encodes CASSLVQANYGYTF.

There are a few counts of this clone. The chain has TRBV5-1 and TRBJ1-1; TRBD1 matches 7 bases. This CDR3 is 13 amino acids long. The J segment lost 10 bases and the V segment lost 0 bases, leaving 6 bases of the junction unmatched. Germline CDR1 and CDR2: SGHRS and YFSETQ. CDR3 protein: CASSLGDSRRAFF. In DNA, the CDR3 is TGCGCCAGCAGCTTGGGGGACAGCCGGAGAGCTTTCTTT.

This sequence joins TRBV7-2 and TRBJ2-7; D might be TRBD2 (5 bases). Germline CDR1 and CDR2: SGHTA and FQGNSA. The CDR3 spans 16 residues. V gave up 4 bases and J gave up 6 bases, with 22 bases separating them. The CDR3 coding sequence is TGTGCCAGCAGCTCAGCGGATGGTCTCGACTTACGCGAGCAGTACTTC. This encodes CASSSADGLDLREQYF.

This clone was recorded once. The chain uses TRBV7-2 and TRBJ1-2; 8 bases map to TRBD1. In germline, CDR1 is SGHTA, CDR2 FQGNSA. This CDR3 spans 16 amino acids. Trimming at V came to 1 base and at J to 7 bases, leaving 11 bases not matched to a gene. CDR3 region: CASSLVRQGTSGGYTF. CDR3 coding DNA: TGTGCCAGCAGCTTAGTGAGACAGGGGACGTCAGGTGGCTACACCTTC. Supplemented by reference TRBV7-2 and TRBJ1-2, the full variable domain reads GAGVSQSPSNKVTEKGKDVELRCDPISGHTALYWYRQSLGQGLEFLIYFQGNSAPDKSGLPSDRFSAERTGGSVSTLTIQRTQQEDSAVYLCASSLVRQGTSGGYTFGSGTRLTVV.

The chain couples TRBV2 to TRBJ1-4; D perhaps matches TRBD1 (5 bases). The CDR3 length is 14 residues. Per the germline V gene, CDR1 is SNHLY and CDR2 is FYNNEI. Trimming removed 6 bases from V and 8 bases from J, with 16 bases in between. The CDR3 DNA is TGTGCCAGCAGCACCGGGACGCTACCCGAAAAACTGTTTTTT. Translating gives CASSTGTLPEKLFF.

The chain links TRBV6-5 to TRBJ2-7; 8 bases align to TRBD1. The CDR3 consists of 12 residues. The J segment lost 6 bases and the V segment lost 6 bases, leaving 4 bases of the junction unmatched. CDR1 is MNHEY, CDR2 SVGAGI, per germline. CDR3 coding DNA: TGTGCCAGCAGAGGGACAGGTTTCGAGCAGTACTTC. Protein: CASRGTGFEQYF.